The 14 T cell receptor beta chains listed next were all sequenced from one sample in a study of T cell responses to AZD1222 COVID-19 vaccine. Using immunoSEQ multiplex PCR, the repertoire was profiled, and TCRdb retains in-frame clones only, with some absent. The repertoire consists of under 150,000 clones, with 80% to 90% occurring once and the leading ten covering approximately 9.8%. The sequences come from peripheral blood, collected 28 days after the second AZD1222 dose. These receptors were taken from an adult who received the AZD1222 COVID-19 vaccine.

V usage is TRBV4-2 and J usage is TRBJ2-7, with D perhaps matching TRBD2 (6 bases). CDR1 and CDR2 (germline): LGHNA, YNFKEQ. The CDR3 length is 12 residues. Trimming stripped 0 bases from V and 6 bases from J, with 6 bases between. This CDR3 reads CASSQEGGEQYF. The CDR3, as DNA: TGTGCCAGCAGCCAAGAGGGGGGCGAGCAGTACTTC.

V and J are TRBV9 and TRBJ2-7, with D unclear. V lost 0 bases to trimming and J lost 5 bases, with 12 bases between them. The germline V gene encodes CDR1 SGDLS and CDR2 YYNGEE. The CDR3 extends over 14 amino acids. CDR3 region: CASSVGKVDHEQYF. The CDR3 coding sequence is TGTGCCAGCAGCGTAGGAAAAGTGGACCACGAGCAGTACTTC.

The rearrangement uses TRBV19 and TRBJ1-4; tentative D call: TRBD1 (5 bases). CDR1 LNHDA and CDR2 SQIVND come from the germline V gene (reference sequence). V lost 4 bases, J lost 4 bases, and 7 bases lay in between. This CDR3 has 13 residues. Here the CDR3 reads CASSSQGNEKLFF. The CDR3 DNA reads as TGTGCCAGTAGTAGCCAGGGTAATGAAAAACTGTTTTTT. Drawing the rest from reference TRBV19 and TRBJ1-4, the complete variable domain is DGGITQSPKYLFRKEGQNVTLSCEQNLNHDAMYWYRQDPGQGLRLIYYSQIVNDFQKGDIAEGYSVSREKKESFPLTVTSAQKNPTAFYLCASSSQGNEKLFFGSGTQLSVL.

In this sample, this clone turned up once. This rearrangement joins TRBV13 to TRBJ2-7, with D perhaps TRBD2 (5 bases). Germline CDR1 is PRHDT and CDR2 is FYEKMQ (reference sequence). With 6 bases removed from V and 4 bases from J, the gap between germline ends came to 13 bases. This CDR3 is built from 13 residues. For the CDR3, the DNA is TGTGCCAGCAGACTGAACGGGGAGTACGAGCAGTACTTC. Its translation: CASRLNGEYEQYF.

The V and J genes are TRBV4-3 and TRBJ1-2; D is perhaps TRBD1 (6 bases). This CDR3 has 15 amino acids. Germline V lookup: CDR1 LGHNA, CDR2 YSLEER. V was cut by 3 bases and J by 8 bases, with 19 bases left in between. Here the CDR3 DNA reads TGCGCCAGCAGCCACAGGGACCCAGGACAGAGGGGCTACACCTTC. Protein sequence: CASSHRDPGQRGYTF.

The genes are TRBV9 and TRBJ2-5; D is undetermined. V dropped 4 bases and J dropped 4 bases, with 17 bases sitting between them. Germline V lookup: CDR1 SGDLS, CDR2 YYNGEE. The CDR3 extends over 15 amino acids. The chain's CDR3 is CASSPRAFTLETQYF. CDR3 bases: TGTGCCAGCAGCCCCCGGGCCTTTACCCTAGAGACCCAGTACTTC.

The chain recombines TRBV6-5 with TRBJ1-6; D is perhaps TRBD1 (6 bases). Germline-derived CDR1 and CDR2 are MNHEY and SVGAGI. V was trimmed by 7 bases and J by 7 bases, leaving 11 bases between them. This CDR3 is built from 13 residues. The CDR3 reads CASTMGGNSPLHF. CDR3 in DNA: TGTGCCAGCACCATGGGGGGCAATTCACCCCTCCACTTT.

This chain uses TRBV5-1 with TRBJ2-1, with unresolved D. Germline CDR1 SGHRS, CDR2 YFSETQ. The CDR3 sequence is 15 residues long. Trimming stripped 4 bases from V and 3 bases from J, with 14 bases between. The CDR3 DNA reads TGCGCCAGCAGCATGGGATCTGGGCTCTACAATGAGCAGTTCTTC. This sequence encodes CASSMGSGLYNEQFF.

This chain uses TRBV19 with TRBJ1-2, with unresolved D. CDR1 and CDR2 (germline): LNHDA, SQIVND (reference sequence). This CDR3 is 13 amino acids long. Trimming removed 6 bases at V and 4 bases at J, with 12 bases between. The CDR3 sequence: CASSPVPSYGYTF. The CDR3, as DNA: TGTGCCAGTAGCCCCGTGCCGTCCTATGGCTACACCTTC.

CDR3 amino acids: CASSYGTHNSPLHF. The CDR3 nucleotides read TGTGCCAGCAGCTATGGGACCCATAATTCACCCCTCCACTTT. The rearrangement joins TRBV7-2 to TRBJ1-6; possible D gene TRBD1, 5 bases. Germline V gene lookup returns CDR1 SGHTA and CDR2 FQGNSA. Trimming removed 4 bases from V and 5 bases from J, with 9 bases in between. The CDR3 runs 14 residues.

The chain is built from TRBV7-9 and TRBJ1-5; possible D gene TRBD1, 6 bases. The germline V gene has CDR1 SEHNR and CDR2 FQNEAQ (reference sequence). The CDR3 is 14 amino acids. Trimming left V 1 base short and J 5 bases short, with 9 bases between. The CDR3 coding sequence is TGTGCCAGCAGCTTAGGGGGGCTCTATCAGCCCCAGCATTTT. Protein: CASSLGGLYQPQHF.

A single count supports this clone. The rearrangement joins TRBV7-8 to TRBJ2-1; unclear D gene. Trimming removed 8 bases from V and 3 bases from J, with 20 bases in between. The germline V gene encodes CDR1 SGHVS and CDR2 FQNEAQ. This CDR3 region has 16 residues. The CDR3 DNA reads TGTGCCAGCTTCCGCTCCCCCCAAAGCAGCTACAATGAGCAGTTCTTC. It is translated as CASFRSPQSSYNEQFF.

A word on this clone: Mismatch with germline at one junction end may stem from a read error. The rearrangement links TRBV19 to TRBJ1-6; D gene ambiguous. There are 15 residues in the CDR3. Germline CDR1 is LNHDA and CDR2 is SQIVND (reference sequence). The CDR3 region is CASSIQRRYDSPLHF. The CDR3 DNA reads TGTGCCAGTAGTATTCAACGCCGCTATGATTCACCCCTCCACTTT.

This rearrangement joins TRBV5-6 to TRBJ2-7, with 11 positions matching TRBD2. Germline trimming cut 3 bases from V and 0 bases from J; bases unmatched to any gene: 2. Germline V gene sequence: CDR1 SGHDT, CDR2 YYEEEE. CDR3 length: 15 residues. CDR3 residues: CASSSGLAGSYEQYF. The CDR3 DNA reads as TGTGCCAGCAGCTCCGGACTAGCGGGCTCCTACGAGCAGTACTTC.